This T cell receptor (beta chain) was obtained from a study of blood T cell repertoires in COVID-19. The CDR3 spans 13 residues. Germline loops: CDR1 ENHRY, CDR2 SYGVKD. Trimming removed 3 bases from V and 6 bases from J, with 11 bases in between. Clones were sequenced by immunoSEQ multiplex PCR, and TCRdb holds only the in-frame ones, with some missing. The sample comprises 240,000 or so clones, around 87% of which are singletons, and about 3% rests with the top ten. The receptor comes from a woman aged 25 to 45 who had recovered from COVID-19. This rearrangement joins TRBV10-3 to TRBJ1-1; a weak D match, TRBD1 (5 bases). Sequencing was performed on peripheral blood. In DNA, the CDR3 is TGTGCCATCAGTGAAAGTGCAGGGTCTGAAGCTTTCTTT. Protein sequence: CAISESAGSEAFF.